Ten or more counts support the clone carrying this T cell receptor (beta chain). As yet, its antigen is unknown. This sample is part of a study of Graves' ophthalmopathy and Graves' hyperthyroidism. Study-level findings and limits: In predicting ophthalmopathy progression, the model reached nearly 71% sensitivity and roughly 74% specificity.

Germline V CDR1 and CDR2: DFQATT, SNEGSKA (reference sequence). This CDR3 region has 14 residues. V dropped 2 bases and J dropped 6 bases, with 16 bases sitting between them. RNA served as the template for amplifying TCR beta CDR3 regions. First-round RT-PCR relied on HTBI primers, and a second-round multiplex PCR came next. TCRdb analysed the multiplex PCR reads with MiXCR anew, one entry per CDR3 protein. The table records about 500,000 distinct CDR3 sequences, around an eighth of them present only once. This receptor was taken from a young woman with Graves' ophthalmopathy. The sequenced material came from blood. The chain uses TRBV20-1 and TRBJ1-2, with a possible D match to TRBD1 (6 bases). This CDR3 reads CSARSRTVSNGYTF. In nucleotides, the CDR3 is TGCAGTGCTAGATCGAGGACAGTCAGTAATGGCTACACCTTC.